The T cell receptor beta chain under discussion was sequenced for a study of blood T cell repertoires in COVID-19. Profiled with immunoSEQ multiplex PCR; TCRdb holds only in-frame clones, not every one. The repertoire holds fewer than 200,000 clones, with roughly 80% as singletons. This clone occurred once. Germline-derived CDR1 and CDR2 are KGHDR and SFDVKD. J was trimmed by 6 bases and V by 3 bases; bases with no gene match: 3. The CDR3 spans 15 residues. This TCR derives from a woman between 40 and 55 years old with acute COVID-19. The sample consisted of PBMCs or T cells enriched from blood (not recorded which). The rearrangement links TRBV24-1 to TRBJ2-1, with TRBD2 identical over 11 bases. The CDR3 is CATSDTSGSSNEQFF. CDR3 in DNA: TGTGCCACCAGTGATACTAGCGGGAGTTCCAATGAGCAGTTCTTC.